This T cell receptor (beta chain) was retrieved from a study of cytomegalovirus exposure and HLA in healthy donors. Study-wide background: The early release's HLA-typed donors yielded approximately 81 million unique TCRs. Study observations and caveats: An assumption of roughly uniform sequencing depth across donors underlay the presence/absence analyses. Whilst most TCR sequences proved rare, a subset of public TCRs occurred across many donors. A later analysis linked a missense DCLRE1C variant to TCR beta V- and J-gene trimming.

Notes on this clone: The antigen remains undetermined.

Germline assignment: CDR1 MGHDK and CDR2 SYGVNS. Trimming at V came to 3 bases and at J to 0 bases, leaving 7 bases not matched to a gene. The CDR3 runs 16 residues. With 60 Vbeta and 13 Jbeta primers, the PCR was carried out. This table comes from immunoSEQ multiplex PCR, and its TCRdb copy is limited to in-frame clones, with some not included. The data show some 170,000 clones, 72% seen once. The sequencing input was PBMCs. The sequence was collected from a human donor in good health. V gene TRBV25-1 combines with J gene TRBJ1-1, with 7 bases aligning to TRBD1. CDR3 bases: TGTGCCAGCAGTGATGCCGGGACAGCTATGAACACTGAAGCTTTCTTT. Translated, it gives CASSDAGTAMNTEAFF.